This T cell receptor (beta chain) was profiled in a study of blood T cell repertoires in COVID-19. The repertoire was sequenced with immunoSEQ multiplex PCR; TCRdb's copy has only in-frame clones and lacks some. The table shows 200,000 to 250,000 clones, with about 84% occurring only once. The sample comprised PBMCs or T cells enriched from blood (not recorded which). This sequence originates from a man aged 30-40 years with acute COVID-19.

The CDR3 loop reads CASVTGMGNQPQHF. In DNA, the CDR3 is TGTGCCAGCGTTACAGGGATGGGCAATCAGCCCCAGCATTTT. The chain couples TRBV28 to TRBJ1-5; the D gene is possibly TRBD1 (6 bases). Germline CDR1 reads MDHEN; CDR2 reads SYDVKM. V lost 8 bases to trimming and J lost 2 bases, with 13 bases between them. The CDR3 is 14 residues long.